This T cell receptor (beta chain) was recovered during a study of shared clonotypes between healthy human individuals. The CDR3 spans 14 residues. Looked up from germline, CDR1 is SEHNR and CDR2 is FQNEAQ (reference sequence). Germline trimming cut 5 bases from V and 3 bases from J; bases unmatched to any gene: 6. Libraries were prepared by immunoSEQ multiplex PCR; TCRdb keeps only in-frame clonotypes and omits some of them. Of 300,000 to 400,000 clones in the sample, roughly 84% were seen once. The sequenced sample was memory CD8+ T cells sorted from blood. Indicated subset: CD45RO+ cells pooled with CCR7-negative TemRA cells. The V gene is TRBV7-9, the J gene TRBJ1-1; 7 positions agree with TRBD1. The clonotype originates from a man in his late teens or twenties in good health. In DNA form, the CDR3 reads TGTGCCAGCAGCCAGACAGGGTGGGACACTGAAGCTTTCTTT. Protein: CASSQTGWDTEAFF. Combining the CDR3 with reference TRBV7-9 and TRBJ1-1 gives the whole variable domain DTGVSQNPRHKITKRGQNVTFRCDPISEHNRLYWYRQTLGQGPEFLTYFQNEAQLEKSRLLSDRFSAERPKGSFSTLEIQRTEQGDSAMYLCASSQTGWDTEAFFGQGTRLTVV.